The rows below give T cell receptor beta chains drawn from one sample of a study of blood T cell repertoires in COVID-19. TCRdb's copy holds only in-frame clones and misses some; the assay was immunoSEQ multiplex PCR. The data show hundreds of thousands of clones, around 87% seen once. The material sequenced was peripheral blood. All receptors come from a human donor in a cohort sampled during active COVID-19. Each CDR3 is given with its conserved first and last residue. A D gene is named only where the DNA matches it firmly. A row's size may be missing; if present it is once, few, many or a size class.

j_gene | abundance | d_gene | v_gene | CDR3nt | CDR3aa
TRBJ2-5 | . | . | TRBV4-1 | TGCGCCAGCAGCCTCCAGGTACCGGAGACCCAGTACTTC | CASSLQVPETQYF
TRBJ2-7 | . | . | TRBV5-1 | TGCGCCAGCAGCCTCGGGGACGAGCAGTACTTC | CASSLGDEQYF
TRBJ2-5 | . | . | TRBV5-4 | TGTGCCAGCAGCTTGGCGGGGGGCACCCAAGAGACCCAGTACTTC | CASSLAGGTQETQYF
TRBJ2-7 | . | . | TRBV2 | TGTGCCCGCACGCGTGGGGGACTTGGGGGGGGCGGGAACGAGCAGTACTTC | CARTRGGLGGGGNEQYF
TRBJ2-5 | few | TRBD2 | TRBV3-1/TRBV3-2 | TGTGCCAGCAGCCAAGGACTAGCGGGAGGCCAAGAGACCCAGTACTTC | CASSQGLAGGQETQYF
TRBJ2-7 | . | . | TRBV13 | TGTGCCAGCAGTTCTCAGGACTCCTACGAGCAGTACTTC | CASSSQDSYEQYF
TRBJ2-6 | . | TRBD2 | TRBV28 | TGTGCCAGCAGTTTGCAGGCGGGGGGATCTGGGGCCAACGTCCTGACTTTC | CASSLQAGGSGANVLTF
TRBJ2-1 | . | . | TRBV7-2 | TGTGCCAGCAGCTCCTACAGAGAGCAGTTCTTC | CASSSYREQFF
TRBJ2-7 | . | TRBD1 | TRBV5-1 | TGCGCCAGCAGACGGGGACAGGGGTTAGACGAGCAGTACTTC | CASRRGQGLDEQYF
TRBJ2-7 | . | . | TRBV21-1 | TGTGCCAGCAGCCTCCTAAAGGGACAGACACTCTACGAGCAGTACTTC | CASSLLKGQTLYEQYF
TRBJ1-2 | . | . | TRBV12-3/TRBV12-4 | TGTGCCAGCAGTTTAAAGGACTTATATGGCTACACCTTC | CASSLKDLYGYTF
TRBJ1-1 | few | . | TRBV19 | TGTGCCAGTAGTATTATAGAGGGGAGGGCTGAAGCTTTCTTT | CASSIIEGRAEAFF
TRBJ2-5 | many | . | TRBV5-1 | TGCGCCAGCAGCTTATTACAGGTACAAGAGACCCAGTACTTC | CASSLLQVQETQYF
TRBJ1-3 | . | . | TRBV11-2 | TGTGCCAGCAGCGGCACGGGACACGGAAACACCATATATTTT | CASSGTGHGNTIYF
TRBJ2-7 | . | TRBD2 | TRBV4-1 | TGCGCCAGCAGCCAACTAGCGGGTCTATACGAGCAGTACTTC | CASSQLAGLYEQYF
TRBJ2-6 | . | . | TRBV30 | TGTGCCTGGAGTGGGACAGCCCATGGATCTGGGGCCAACGTCCTGACTTTC | CAWSGTAHGSGANVLTF
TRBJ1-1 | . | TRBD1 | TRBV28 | TGTGCCAGCAAAACAGGGGTCGCTGAAGCTTTCTTT | CASKTGVAEAFF
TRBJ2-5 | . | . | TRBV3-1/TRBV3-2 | TGTGCCAGCAGCCAGAGTCCGTCTAGCCTGGAGACCCAGTACTTC | CASSQSPSSLETQYF
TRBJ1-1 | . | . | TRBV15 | TGTGCCACCAGCAGCAGGGGTGGACGGACCCCCGACTGGAACACTGAAGCTTTCTTT | CATSSRGGRTPDWNTEAFF
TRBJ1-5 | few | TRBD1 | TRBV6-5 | TGTGCCAGCCTAAACAGGGGGCTCGGCAATCAGCCCCAGCATTTT | CASLNRGLGNQPQHF
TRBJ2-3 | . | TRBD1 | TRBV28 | TGTGCCAGCAGCTCTGGGGACAGGGGGACAGATACGCAGTATTTT | CASSSGDRGTDTQYF
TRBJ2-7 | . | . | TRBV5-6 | TGTGCCAGCAGCCCAGGGAATATGTACGAGCAGTACTTC | CASSPGNMYEQYF
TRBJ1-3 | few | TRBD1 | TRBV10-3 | TGTGCCATCAGACCAGGACAGGGGGCTGGAAACACCATATATTTT | CAIRPGQGAGNTIYF
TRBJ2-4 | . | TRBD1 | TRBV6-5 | TGTGCCAGCTTACTCTTCAGGGGGTTGATGGTCATTCAGTACTTC | CASLLFRGLMVIQYF
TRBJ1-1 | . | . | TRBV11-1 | TGTGCCAGCCCCGGGGTGAACACTGAAGCTTTCTTT | CASPGVNTEAFF
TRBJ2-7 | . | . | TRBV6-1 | TGTGCCAGCAGTGAATTGGCAACAGGGTCGTACGAGCAGTACTTC | CASSELATGSYEQYF
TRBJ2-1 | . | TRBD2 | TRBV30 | TGTGCCTGGAGAAGGCGGGGGGTCGATGAGCAGTTCTTC | CAWRRRGVDEQFF
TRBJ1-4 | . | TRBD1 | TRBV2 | TGTGCCAGCAGCCCGGACAGGGTCGGCGGGAGTGAAAAACTGTTTTTT | CASSPDRVGGSEKLFF
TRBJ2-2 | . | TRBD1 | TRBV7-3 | TGTGCCAGCAGCCCGGACAGGGAGTCCGGGGAGCTGTTTTTT | CASSPDRESGELFF
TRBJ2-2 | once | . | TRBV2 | TGTGCCAGCAGAGTCAGGGTAGCCGGGGAGCTGTTTTTT | CASRVRVAGELFF
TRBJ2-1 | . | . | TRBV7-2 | TGTGCCAGCAGCGAGGGGACTCCTTGGGACAATGAGCAGTTCTTC | CASSEGTPWDNEQFF
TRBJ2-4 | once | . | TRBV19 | TGTGCCAGTAGTATAAGCAGGGTCCTAGCCAAAAACATTCAGTACTTC | CASSISRVLAKNIQYF
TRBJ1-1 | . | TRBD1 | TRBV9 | TGTGCCAGCAGCCCTCTGACAGGGGAAGCTTTCTTT | CASSPLTGEAFF
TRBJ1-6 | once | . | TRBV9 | TGTGCCAGCAGTAGGGGAGCAGGGGTGAATTCACCCCTCCACTTT | CASSRGAGVNSPLHF
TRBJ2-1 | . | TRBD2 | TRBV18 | TGTGCCAGCTCACCAGAACTAGCGGGGGGTTTTGAGCAGTTCTTC | CASSPELAGGFEQFF
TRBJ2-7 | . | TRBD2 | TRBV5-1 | TGCGCCAGCAGTCCCTATAGCGGGGGGGAGGCGAGGGAGCAGTACTTC | CASSPYSGGEAREQYF
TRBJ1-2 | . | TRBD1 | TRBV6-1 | TGTGCCAGCAGCCTCCTGGGACAGGCAAACTATGGCTACACCTTC | CASSLLGQANYGYTF
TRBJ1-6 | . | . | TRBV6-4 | TGTGCCAGCAGTTTCCTCCGCTCCTATAATTCACCCCTCCACTTT | CASSFLRSYNSPLHF